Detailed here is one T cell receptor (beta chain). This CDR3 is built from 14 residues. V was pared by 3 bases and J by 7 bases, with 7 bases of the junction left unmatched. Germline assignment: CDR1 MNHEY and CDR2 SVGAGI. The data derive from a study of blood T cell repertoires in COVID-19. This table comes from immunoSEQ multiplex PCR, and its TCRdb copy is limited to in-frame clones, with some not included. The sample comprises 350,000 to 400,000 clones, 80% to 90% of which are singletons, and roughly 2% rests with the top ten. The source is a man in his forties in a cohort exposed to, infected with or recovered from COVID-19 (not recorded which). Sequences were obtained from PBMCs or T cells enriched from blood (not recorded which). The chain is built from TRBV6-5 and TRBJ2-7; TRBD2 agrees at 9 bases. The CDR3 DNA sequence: TGTGCCAGCAGTTATAGCGGGAGTACAGGGGAGCAGTACTTC. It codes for CASSYSGSTGEQYF.